This T cell receptor (beta chain) comes out of a study of neurological immune-mediated disorders. General study points: Repertoires from 18 of 34 multiple sclerosis patients grouped phylogenetically into a related-CDR3 cluster, suggesting a possible signature.

Regarding this clonotype: No antigen is known for it. With a much larger clone just one base away, this may be a read error.

The unsorted libraries originated from 2 million PBMCs kept at -80 C. The CDR3 is 17 residues long. Germline loops: CDR1 LGHDT, CDR2 YNNKEL (reference sequence). Synthesis of cDNA was carried out by template-switch 5'RACE. The reaction used 10-nucleotide random UMIs. Sequencing runs each generated in excess of 200 million TCR-beta sequences derived from 15-18 subjects. TCRdb redid the calling of the 5' RACE reads with MiXCR, one entry per CDR3 protein. The sample carries more than 50,000 distinct CDR3 sequences, 3% to 4% recorded once. The sequence was obtained from a woman aged 55-75 years with multiple sclerosis. V is TRBV3-1 and J is TRBJ2-6, with D perhaps matching TRBD1 (6 bases). Sequenced input: PBMCs. CDR3 bases: TGTGCCAGCAGCCTACGTGGGGGCACCTCTGGGGCCAAAGTCCTGACTTTC. This codes for CASSLRGGTSGAKVLTF.